This TCR beta chain was captured by sequencing in a study of cytomegalovirus exposure and HLA in healthy donors. The primer mix had 60 Vbeta and 13 Jbeta primers. Some clones are missing from TCRdb's copy, which holds only in-frame ones; the method was immunoSEQ multiplex PCR. This table holds just over 150,000 clones, approximately 81% found once. V was pared by 4 bases and J by 5 bases, with 4 bases of the junction left unmatched. The germline V gene encodes CDR1 SEHNR and CDR2 FQNEAQ (reference sequence). The CDR3 covers 15 residues. This sequence was found in a woman in her late teens or twenties in good health and CMV-seronegative. This rearrangement joins TRBV7-9 to TRBJ2-7, with 14 bases aligning to TRBD2. Sequencing was carried out using PBMCs. The CDR3 loop is CASSYGTSGSHEQYF. The CDR3 bases are TGTGCCAGCAGCTATGGGACTAGCGGGAGCCACGAGCAGTACTTC.